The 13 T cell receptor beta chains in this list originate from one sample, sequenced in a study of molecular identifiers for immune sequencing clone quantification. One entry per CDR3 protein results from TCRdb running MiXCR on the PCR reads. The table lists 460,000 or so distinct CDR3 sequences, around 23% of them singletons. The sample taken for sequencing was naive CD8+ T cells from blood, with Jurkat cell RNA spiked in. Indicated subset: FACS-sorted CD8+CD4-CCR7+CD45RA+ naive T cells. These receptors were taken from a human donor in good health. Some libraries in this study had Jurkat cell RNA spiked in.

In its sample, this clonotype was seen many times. CDR3 amino acids: CASSLGLRKQPQHF. CDR3 nucleotide sequence: TGTGCCAGCAGCTTAGGCCTTCGAAAGCAGCCCCAGCATTTT. The chain couples TRBV13 to TRBJ1-5; D is uncertain. Trimming pared 0 bases from V and 7 bases from J, leaving 10 bases between. CDR1 and CDR2 (germline): PRHDT, FYEKMQ (reference sequence). The CDR3 has 14 amino acids. Drawing the rest from reference TRBV13 and TRBJ1-5, the complete variable domain is AAGVIQSPRHLIKEKRETATLKCYPIPRHDTVYWYQQGPGQDPQFLISFYEKMQSDKGSIPDRFSAQQFSDYHSELNMSSLELGDSALYFCASSLGLRKQPQHFGDGTRLSIL.

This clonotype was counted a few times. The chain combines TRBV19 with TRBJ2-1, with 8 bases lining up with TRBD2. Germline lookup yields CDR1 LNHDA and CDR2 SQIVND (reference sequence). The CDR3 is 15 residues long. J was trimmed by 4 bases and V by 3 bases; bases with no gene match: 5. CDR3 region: CASSIGSSGYNEQFF. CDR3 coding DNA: TGTGCCAGTAGTATTGGGTCTAGCGGGTACAATGAGCAGTTCTTC.

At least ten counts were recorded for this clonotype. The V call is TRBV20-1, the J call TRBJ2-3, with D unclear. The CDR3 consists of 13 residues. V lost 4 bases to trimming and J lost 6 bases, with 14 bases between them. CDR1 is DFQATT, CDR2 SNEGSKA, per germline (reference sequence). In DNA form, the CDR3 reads TGCAGTGCTACAGACCTTCGCTGGGATACGCAGTATTTT. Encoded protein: CSATDLRWDTQYF.

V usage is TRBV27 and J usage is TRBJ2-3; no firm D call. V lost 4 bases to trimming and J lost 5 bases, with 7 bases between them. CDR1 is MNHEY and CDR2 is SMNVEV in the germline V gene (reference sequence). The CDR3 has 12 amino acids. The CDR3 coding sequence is TGTGCCAGCAGTTCCGCCATAGATACGCAGTATTTT. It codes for CASSSAIDTQYF.

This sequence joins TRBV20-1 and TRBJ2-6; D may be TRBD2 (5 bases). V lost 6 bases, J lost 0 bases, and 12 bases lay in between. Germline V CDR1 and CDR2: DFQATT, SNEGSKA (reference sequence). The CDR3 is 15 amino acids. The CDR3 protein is CSARGLLSGANVLTF. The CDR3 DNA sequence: TGCAGTGCACGAGGACTTCTCTCTGGGGCCAACGTCCTGACTTTC.

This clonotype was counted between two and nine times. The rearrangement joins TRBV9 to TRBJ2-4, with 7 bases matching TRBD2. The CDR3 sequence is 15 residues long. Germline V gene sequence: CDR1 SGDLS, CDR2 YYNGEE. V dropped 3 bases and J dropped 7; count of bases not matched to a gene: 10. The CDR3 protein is CASSGGGGGGNIQYF. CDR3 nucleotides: TGTGCCAGCAGCGGCGGGGGAGGAGGCGGCAACATTCAGTACTTC. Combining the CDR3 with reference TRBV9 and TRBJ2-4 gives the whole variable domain DSGVTQTPKHLITATGQRVTLRCSPRSGDLSVYWYQQSLDQGLQFLIQYYNGEERAKGNILERFSAQQFPDLHSELNLSSLELGDSALYFCASSGGGGGGNIQYFGAGTRLSVL.

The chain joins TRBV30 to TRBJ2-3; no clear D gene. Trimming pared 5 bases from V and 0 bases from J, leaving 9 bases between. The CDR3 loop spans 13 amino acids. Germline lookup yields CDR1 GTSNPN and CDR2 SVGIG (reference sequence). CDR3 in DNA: TGTGCCTGGGGTTTACCTAGCACAGATACGCAGTATTTT. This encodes CAWGLPSTDTQYF.

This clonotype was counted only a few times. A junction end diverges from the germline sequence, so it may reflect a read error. The CDR3 is CASRRALEDEQFF. Here the CDR3 DNA reads TGTGCTAGCAGAAGGGCCCTGGAGGATGAGCAGTTCTTC. The chain recombines TRBV7-7 with TRBJ2-1, with a possible D match to TRBD2 (5 bases). The CDR3 consists of 13 residues. Germline V lookup: CDR1 SSHAT, CDR2 FNYEAQ (reference sequence).

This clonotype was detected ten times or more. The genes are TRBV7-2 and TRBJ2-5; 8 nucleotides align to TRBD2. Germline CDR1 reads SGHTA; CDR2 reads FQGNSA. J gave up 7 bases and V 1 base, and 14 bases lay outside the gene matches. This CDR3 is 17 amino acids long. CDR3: CASSLVGRGGTPGTQYF. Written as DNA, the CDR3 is TGTGCCAGCAGCTTAGTAGGACGGGGGGGCACACCAGGGACCCAGTACTTC.

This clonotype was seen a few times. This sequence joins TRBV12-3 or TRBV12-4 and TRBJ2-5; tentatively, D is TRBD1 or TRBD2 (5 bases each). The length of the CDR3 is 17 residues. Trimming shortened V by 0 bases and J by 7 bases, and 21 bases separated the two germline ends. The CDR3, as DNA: TGTGCCAGCAGTTTAGCTACGAGGGGCCTATCGGGGTCGACCCAGTACTTC. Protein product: CASSLATRGLSGSTQYF.

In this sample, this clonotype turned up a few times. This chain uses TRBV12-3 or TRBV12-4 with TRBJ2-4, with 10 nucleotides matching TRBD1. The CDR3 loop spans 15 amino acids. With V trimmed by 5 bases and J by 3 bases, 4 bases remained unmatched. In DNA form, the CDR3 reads TGTGCCAGCAGTCTCGGGACAGGGGTCAAAAACATTCAGTACTTC. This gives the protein CASSLGTGVKNIQYF.

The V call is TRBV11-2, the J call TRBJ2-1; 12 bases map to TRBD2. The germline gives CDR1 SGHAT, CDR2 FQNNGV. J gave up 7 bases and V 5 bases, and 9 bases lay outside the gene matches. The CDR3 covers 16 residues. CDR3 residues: CASSPTASGRENEQFF. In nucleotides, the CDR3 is TGTGCCAGCAGCCCAACGGCTAGCGGGAGGGAGAATGAGCAGTTCTTC.

The CDR3 is CAWSEPVDNEQFF. CDR3 in DNA: TGTGCCTGGAGCGAGCCGGTAGACAATGAGCAGTTCTTC. The V call is TRBV30, the J call TRBJ2-1; D gene unclear. Germline CDR1 reads GTSNPN; CDR2 reads SVGIG (reference sequence). V lost 3 bases to trimming and J lost 5 bases, with 11 bases between them. The length of the CDR3 is 13 residues.